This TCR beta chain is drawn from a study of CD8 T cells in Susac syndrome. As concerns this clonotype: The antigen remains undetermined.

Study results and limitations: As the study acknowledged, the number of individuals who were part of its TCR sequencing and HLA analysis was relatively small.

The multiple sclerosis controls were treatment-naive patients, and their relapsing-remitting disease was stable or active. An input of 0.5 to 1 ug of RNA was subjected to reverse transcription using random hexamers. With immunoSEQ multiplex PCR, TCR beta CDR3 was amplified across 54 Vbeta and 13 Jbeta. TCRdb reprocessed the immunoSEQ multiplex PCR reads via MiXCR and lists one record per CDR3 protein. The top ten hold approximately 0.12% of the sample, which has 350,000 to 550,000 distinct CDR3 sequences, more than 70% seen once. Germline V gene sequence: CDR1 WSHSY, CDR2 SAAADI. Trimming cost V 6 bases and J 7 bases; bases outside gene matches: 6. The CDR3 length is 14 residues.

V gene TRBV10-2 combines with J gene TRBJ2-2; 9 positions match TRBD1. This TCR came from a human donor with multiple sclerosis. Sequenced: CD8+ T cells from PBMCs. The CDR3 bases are TGCGCCAGCAGGGTGACAGGGGGAATCGGGGAGCTGTTTTTT. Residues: CASRVTGGIGELFF.